Presented here are 22 T cell receptor beta chains from one specimen sequenced in a study of cytomegalovirus exposure and HLA in healthy donors. Primers for the PCR totalled 60 Vbeta and 13 Jbeta. Method: immunoSEQ multiplex PCR; TCRdb's copy keeps in-frame clones and lacks some. The repertoire has 200,000 or so clones, more than 75% of them found once; the top ten carry over 5%. Input material: PBMCs. The receptors stem from a woman aged 50 to 60 in good health and CMV-seropositive.

This chain links TRBV5-1 with TRBJ2-3, with 7 nucleotides matching TRBD1. V lost 1 base to trimming and J lost 1 base; unmatched junction nucleotides: 3. Germline CDR1 SGHRS, CDR2 YFSETQ. This CDR3 region has 15 residues. This chain's CDR3 is CASSLTGTGTDTQYF. In DNA, the CDR3 is TGCGCCAGCAGCTTGACCGGGACAGGCACAGATACGCAGTATTTT.

The rearrangement uses TRBV7-9 and TRBJ2-7, with 7 bases aligning to TRBD2. CDR3 size: 17 residues. The junction had 10 bases not matched to a gene; V was cut back by 2 bases and J by 0 bases. CDR1 is SEHNR, CDR2 FQNEAQ, per germline (reference sequence). The CDR3, as DNA: TGTGCCAGCAGCTTATGGGGAAGGGAGGGAGCCTCCTACGAGCAGTACTTC. Translating gives CASSLWGREGASYEQYF.

The chain is built from TRBV11-2 and TRBJ1-1, with unresolved D. V gave up 5 bases and J gave up 4 bases, with 14 bases separating them. The CDR3 is 14 amino acids. Germline V gives CDR1 SGHAT, CDR2 FQNNGV. The CDR3 loop reads CASSIIGVGTEAFF. The CDR3 bases are TGTGCCAGCAGCATAATCGGGGTTGGCACTGAAGCTTTCTTT.

V and J are TRBV30 and TRBJ2-1; D gene unclear. Germline loops: CDR1 GTSNPN, CDR2 SVGIG (reference sequence). V lost 4 bases and J lost 0, with 10 bases in between. This CDR3 contains 14 residues. The CDR3 loop is CAWTRLSSYNEQFF. The CDR3 DNA is TGTGCCTGGACCCGCCTGAGCTCCTACAATGAGCAGTTCTTC.

About this clone itself: At one of its ends the junction is not consistent with the germline gene, which may arise from a read error. This CDR3 is CASSLQGAQATQYF. For the CDR3, the DNA is TGTGCCAGCAGCTTACAGGGGGCGCAAGCGACCCAGTACTTC. The rearrangement joins TRBV7-2 to TRBJ2-5; 8 bases line up with TRBD1. The germline CDR1 and CDR2 sequences are SGHTA and FQGNSA. The length of the CDR3 is 14 residues.

V gene TRBV2 combines with J gene TRBJ2-2, with 7 positions matching TRBD2. From germline, CDR1 is SNHLY and CDR2 FYNNEI. CDR3 length: 15 residues. After removal of 6 bases from V and 0 bases from J, the junction contained 4 bases not matched to a gene. For the CDR3, the DNA is TGTGCCAGCAGGGGTAGCGGGTCGAACACCGGGGAGCTGTTTTTT. This encodes CASRGSGSNTGELFF.

The rearrangement joins TRBV6-5 to TRBJ2-7; D perhaps matches TRBD1 (6 bases). This CDR3 region has 14 residues. V was clipped by 3 bases and J by 3 bases, with 12 bases between them. Germline V gene lookup returns CDR1 MNHEY and CDR2 SVGAGI. CDR3 DNA sequence: TGTGCCAGCAGTTATTCCACAGGGAACTACGAGCAGTACTTC. The encoded protein is CASSYSTGNYEQYF.

V is TRBV5-6 and J is TRBJ1-5; no firm D call. Deletions cut 4 bases from V and 0 bases from J, with 20 bases between. Germline-derived CDR1 and CDR2 are SGHDT and YYEEEE. The CDR3 has 18 amino acids. For the CDR3, the DNA is TGTGCCAGCAGCCACAAGCTTCAATCTAGTGATAGCAATCAGCCCCAGCATTTT. This gives the protein CASSHKLQSSDSNQPQHF.

The chain couples TRBV7-2 to TRBJ2-1; 9 bases are a match to TRBD1. This CDR3 has 14 amino acids. V shed 5 bases, J shed 5 bases, and the junction held 4 bases outside the gene matches. Germline CDR1 is SGHTA and CDR2 is FQGNSA. CDR3 DNA: TGTGCCAGCAGCACAAGACAGGGGGACAATGAGCAGTTCTTC. Protein product: CASSTRQGDNEQFF.

This rearrangement joins TRBV28 to TRBJ1-5; 7 bases match TRBD1. V gave up 7 bases and J gave up 1 base; unmatched junction bases: 4. The length of the CDR3 is 14 residues. Germline V gene lookup returns CDR1 MDHEN and CDR2 SYDVKM. CDR3 in amino acids: CASKTGLSNQPQHF. DNA for the CDR3: TGTGCCAGCAAGACAGGGTTAAGCAATCAGCCCCAGCATTTT.

Of note for this clone: One junction end does not reproduce the germline sequence, and a read error may be involved. The CDR3 coding sequence is TGTTCCAGCAGCCCCCGTGGCAGGATAGCAACTAATGAAAAACTGTTTTTT. The encoded protein is CSSSPRGRIATNEKLFF. The rearrangement links TRBV7-9 to TRBJ1-4; D is unclear. CDR1 is SEHNR and CDR2 is FQNEAQ in the germline V gene (reference sequence). CDR3 length: 17 residues. The full variable domain, completed using reference TRBV7-9 and TRBJ1-4, is DTGVSQNPRHKITKRGQNVTFRCDPISEHNRLYWYRQTLGQGPEFLTYFQNEAQLEKSRLLSDRFSAERPKGSFSTLEIQRTEQGDSAMYLCSSSPRGRIATNEKLFFGSGTQLSVL.

In this sample, this clone turned up a few times. The V and J genes are TRBV14 and TRBJ2-5; 8 bases line up with TRBD1. J was trimmed by 5 bases and V by 1 base; bases with no gene match: 12. Germline CDR1 SGHDN, CDR2 FVKESK. CDR3 size: 17 residues. Here the CDR3 reads CASSQGTGNHWLETQYF. CDR3 nucleotides: TGTGCCAGCAGCCAAGGGACAGGGAACCATTGGTTGGAGACCCAGTACTTC.

The chain is built from TRBV6-1 and TRBJ1-5, with D possibly being TRBD1 (6 bases). Germline CDR1 MNHNS, CDR2 SASEGT. Trimming left V 6 bases short and J 0 bases short, with 12 bases between. The CDR3 contains 15 residues. Here the CDR3 reads CASREDSHSNQPQHF. In DNA form, the CDR3 reads TGTGCCAGCAGGGAGGACAGTCATAGCAATCAGCCCCAGCATTTT.

This clone was counted only a few times. This sequence joins TRBV4-3 and TRBJ1-6; TRBD1 is a possible D gene (6 bases). Trimming stripped 0 bases from V and 10 bases from J, with 13 bases between. CDR3 length equals 15 residues. CDR1 and CDR2 from the germline V gene are LGHNA and YSLEER. The CDR3 DNA is TGCGCCAGCAGCCAAGACACAGGGTTAGGCTCACCCCTCCACTTT. This sequence encodes CASSQDTGLGSPLHF.

The chain employs TRBV28 and TRBJ2-7; TRBD1 agrees at 7 bases. Germline assignment: CDR1 MDHEN and CDR2 SYDVKM. V shed 4 bases and J 0 bases; nucleotides not matched to a gene: 3. This CDR3 has 14 amino acids. CDR3 DNA sequence: TGTGCCAGCAGTTCAGGGGGTATCTCCTACGAGCAGTACTTC. Translated, it gives CASSSGGISYEQYF.

This chain connects TRBV6-1 to TRBJ1-2; 7 bases match TRBD1. J was trimmed by 2 bases and V by 6 bases; bases with no gene match: 6. This CDR3 is built from 14 residues. Germline V gene lookup returns CDR1 MNHNS and CDR2 SASEGT. CDR3 in DNA: TGTGCCAGCAGCCTGGGACAGTTAAACTATGGCTACACCTTC. Translation gives CASSLGQLNYGYTF.

J is TRBJ2-1 and V is TRBV4-1, with 10 bases aligning to TRBD2. The CDR3 is 17 residues long. CDR1 and CDR2 from the germline V gene are MGHRA and YSYEKL. With 4 bases clipped from V and 6 bases from J, the junction kept 12 bases outside the gene matches. This chain's CDR3 is CASSPRGLAGGGNEQFF. The CDR3 DNA sequence: TGCGCCAGCAGCCCCCGGGGGTTAGCGGGAGGTGGCAATGAGCAGTTCTTC.

This sequence joins TRBV7-9 and TRBJ1-2; D is unclear. The CDR3 totals 15 residues. The ends were cut back, 5 bases at V and 4 bases at J, with 17 bases in the middle. CDR1 is SEHNR and CDR2 is FQNEAQ in the germline V gene (reference sequence). The DNA of the CDR3 is TGTGCCAGCAGCGCCGGGGATTCTGACACCTATGGCTACACCTTC. It translates to CASSAGDSDTYGYTF. The full variable domain, completed using reference TRBV7-9 and TRBJ1-2, is DTGVSQNPRHKITKRGQNVTFRCDPISEHNRLYWYRQTLGQGPEFLTYFQNEAQLEKSRLLSDRFSAERPKGSFSTLEIQRTEQGDSAMYLCASSAGDSDTYGYTFGSGTRLTVV.

This chain uses TRBV2 with TRBJ2-3; maybe TRBD2 (6 bases). The CDR3 length is 15 residues. CDR1 is SNHLY and CDR2 is FYNNEI in the germline V gene. V lost 4 bases and J lost 0, with 11 bases in between. CDR3 bases: TGTGCCAGCAGTGCGGGGACTGCTAGCACAGATACGCAGTATTTT. Translated, it gives CASSAGTASTDTQYF.

V and J are TRBV6-5 and TRBJ2-7; 10 positions agree with TRBD1. With 4 bases clipped from V and 5 bases from J, the junction kept 5 bases outside the gene matches. Germline V CDR1 and CDR2: MNHEY, SVGAGI. CDR3 size: 14 residues. The CDR3 sequence: CASSLVTGGHEQYF. The CDR3 nucleotides read TGTGCCAGCAGTTTAGTGACAGGGGGCCACGAGCAGTACTTC.

This chain joins TRBV25-1 and TRBJ2-1, with TRBD2 matching 9 bases. Germline V CDR1 and CDR2: MGHDK, SYGVNS. The junction had 5 bases not matched to a gene; V was cut back by 0 bases and J by 8 bases. The CDR3 runs 15 residues. The CDR3 DNA is TGTGCCAGCAGTGAATACGGCGGGAGGGTATATGAGCAGTTCTTC. As protein: CASSEYGGRVYEQFF.

The chain couples TRBV7-2 to TRBJ2-4; D unclear. Trimming removed 2 bases at V and 2 bases at J, with 7 bases between. The CDR3 has 14 amino acids. In germline, CDR1 is SGHTA, CDR2 FQGNSA. The CDR3 coding sequence is TGTGCCAGCAGCTTAACGGGTTCCAAAAACATTCAGTACTTC. It is translated as CASSLTGSKNIQYF.